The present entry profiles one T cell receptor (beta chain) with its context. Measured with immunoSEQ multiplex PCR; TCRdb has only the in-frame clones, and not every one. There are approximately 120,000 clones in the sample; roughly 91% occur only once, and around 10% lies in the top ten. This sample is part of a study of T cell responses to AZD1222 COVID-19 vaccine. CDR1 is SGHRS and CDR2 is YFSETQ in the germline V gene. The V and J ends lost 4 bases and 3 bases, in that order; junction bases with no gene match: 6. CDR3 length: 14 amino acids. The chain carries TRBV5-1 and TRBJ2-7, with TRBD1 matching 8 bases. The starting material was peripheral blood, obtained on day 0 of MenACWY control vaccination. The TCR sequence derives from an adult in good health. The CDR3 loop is CASSAPGQVYEQYF. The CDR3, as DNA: TGCGCCAGCAGCGCGCCGGGACAGGTCTACGAGCAGTACTTC.